A selection of T cell receptor beta chains follows, all from one sample in a study of graft-versus-host responses after intestinal transplantation. Repertoires were generated with immunoSEQ multiplex PCR, while TCRdb's copy carries only in-frame clones and drops some. The repertoire includes 89,000 or so clones, around 80% of them detected once, and 0.75% to 0.85% sits in the top ten. No cognate antigen is known for these TCRs. The source material was unstimulated CD4+ T cells sorted from spleen or lymph node cells, sampled before intestinal transplant. All receptors derive from a human donor who received an intestinal transplant. Both conserved end residues are part of each CDR3.

J gene	V gene	CDR3 protein
TRBJ2-1	TRBV7-9	CASSPTGQIYNEQFF
TRBJ2-3	TRBV4-1	CASSQEQGAIAAQDTQYF
TRBJ2-3	TRBV4-1	CASSQEGVGTDTQYF
TRBJ1-1	TRBV6-1	CASSWQVNTEAFF
TRBJ1-1	TRBV19	CASIRARSGRTEAFF
TRBJ2-2	TRBV18	CASSPPTSWNTGELFF
TRBJ1-2	TRBV25-1	CASSDSVGYTF
TRBJ2-3	TRBV28	CASTGLAGGISSTDTQYF
TRBJ2-5	TRBV2	CASSGGLPQADQYF
TRBJ2-1	TRBV30	CACNGLAGGMYEQFF
TRBJ1-2	TRBV28	CASTGQDMIGGYTF
TRBJ1-3	TRBV11-2	CASSSLGSSGNTIYF
TRBJ2-7	TRBV6-6	CASSYEGLAGYEQYF
TRBJ2-7	TRBV28	CASRRKWTYEQYF
TRBJ2-7	TRBV5-1	CASSKRAGQGSHEQYF
TRBJ1-1	TRBV6-5	CASRQGVNTEAFF
TRBJ2-3	TRBV5-1	CASSLDGGAKDTQYF
TRBJ1-2	TRBV5-4	CASSLMGARNYGYTF
TRBJ1-6	TRBV6-5	CASSRDRGLSPLHF
TRBJ2-1	TRBV29-1	CSGETGVGNEQFF
TRBJ2-1	TRBV29-1	CSVAERIHNEQFF
TRBJ2-3	TRBV5-1	CASSFTGSTDTQYF
TRBJ2-5	TRBV7-3	CASSSGQGETQYF
TRBJ2-5	TRBV15	CATSNRRAGETQYF
TRBJ2-7	TRBV6-1	CASTEGGLTYEQYF
TRBJ2-2	TRBV2	CASKRTGSPGGELFF
TRBJ2-7	TRBV5-1	CASSAGSAGEQYF
TRBJ2-7	TRBV19	CASSMAQPIYEQYF
TRBJ2-1	TRBV4-1	CASSPAGRSSYNEQFF
TRBJ2-3	TRBV28	CASSTPAGAGTDTQYF